A single sample gave rise to the 30 T cell receptor beta chains below, sequenced in a study. MiXCR, run by TCRdb on the 5' RACE reads, gives a single entry per CDR3 protein. This sample carries about 54,000 distinct CDR3 sequences, more than 15% of them seen once, and the ten largest clones take under 2.5%. The sequenced material came from naive CD4+ T cells sorted from blood. Subset described: naive CD4+ T cells, CD4+CD45RA+CD25-. The receptors come from a female donor with breast cancer.

The V gene is TRBV3-1, the J gene TRBJ2-1, with 13 bases lining up with TRBD2. Germline trimming cut 4 bases from V and 5 bases from J; bases unmatched to any gene: 8. This CDR3 spans 17 amino acids. Looked up from germline, CDR1 is LGHDT and CDR2 is YNNKEL (reference sequence). The CDR3 loop is CASSRTPGLAGDNEQFF. CDR3 sequence (DNA): TGTGCCAGCAGCCGTACGCCTGGACTAGCGGGAGACAATGAGCAGTTCTTC.

V gene TRBV5-1 combines with J gene TRBJ2-2, with D possibly being TRBD1 or TRBD2 (6 bases each). This CDR3 is 15 amino acids long. Germline V gives CDR1 SGHRS, CDR2 YFSETQ. V lost 0 bases to trimming and J lost 7 bases, with 13 bases between them. For the CDR3, the DNA is TGCGCCAGCAGCTTGGAAGCAGGGGAGGTCGGGGAGCTGTTTTTT. Translating gives CASSLEAGEVGELFF.

This CDR3 reads CASSQDKTYGYTF. CDR3 bases: TGCGCCAGCAGCCAGGACAAGACCTATGGCTACACCTTC. The chain joins TRBV5-1 to TRBJ1-2, with D possibly TRBD1 on 5 matching bases. This CDR3 is built from 13 residues. V dropped 4 bases and J dropped 4 bases, with 11 bases sitting between them. Germline V CDR1 and CDR2: SGHRS, YFSETQ.

This clonotype was detected many times. This chain uses TRBV5-1 with TRBJ1-6; 8 bases match TRBD1. The germline CDR1 and CDR2 sequences are SGHRS and YFSETQ. Germline trimming cut 4 bases from V and 6 bases from J; bases unmatched to any gene: 9. The CDR3 runs 16 residues. CDR3 region: CASSPTTGESNSPLHF. Written as DNA, the CDR3 is TGCGCCAGCAGCCCGACGACAGGGGAATCTAATTCACCCCTCCACTTT.

This clonotype was counted once. Germline is not matched at one junction end, which may reflect a read error. The rearrangement links TRBV20-1 to TRBJ1-6; D remains ambiguous. This CDR3 comprises 17 residues. Per the germline V gene, CDR1 is DFQATT and CDR2 is SNEGSKA (reference sequence). Written as DNA, the CDR3 is TGCAGTGCTAGAGAAGGACTTCTTAGCTCCTATAATACACCCCTCCACTTT. This sequence encodes CSAREGLLSSYNTPLHF.

The chain recombines TRBV5-1 with TRBJ1-2; D is unclear. The CDR3 loop spans 13 amino acids. The germline CDR1 and CDR2 sequences are SGHRS and YFSETQ. V lost 4 bases and J lost 8, with 15 bases in between. CDR3 sequence (DNA): TGCGCCAGCAGCCCGGTGGGGTTGGGCGGCTACACCTTC. It specifies CASSPVGLGGYTF.

About this clonotype itself: A much larger clone differs from this one at a single base, so this may be a read error. As the CDR3 is not closed by the conserved phenylalanine or tryptophan, this likely results from a read error. J is TRBJ1-1 and V is TRBV6-1; D is undetermined. The CDR3 totals 13 residues. Deletions cut 3 bases from V and 9 bases from J, with 14 bases between. CDR1 and CDR2 from the germline V gene are MNHNS and SASEGT. CDR3 amino acids: CASSDRPGIKAFC. CDR3 DNA sequence: TGTGCCAGCAGTGACCGCCCGGGGATAAAAGCTTTCTGT.

There are a few counts of this clonotype. The junction shows a germline mismatch at one end, possibly a read error. The chain couples TRBV20-1 to TRBJ2-7, with 8 bases matching TRBD1. CDR3 length: 12 amino acids. Germline CDR1 DFQATT, CDR2 SNEGSKA (reference sequence). The CDR3 DNA follows: TGCAGTGCTAGTTCCCTGGTGGGACAGGCCCTCTTC. Translation gives CSASSLVGQALF.

Sample share makes this clonotype medium-sized (0.01 to 0.1%). The rearrangement uses TRBV6-2 or TRBV6-3 and TRBJ2-7; D ambiguous. CDR1 and CDR2 from the germline V gene are MNHEY and SVGEGT. V dropped 6 bases and J dropped 2 bases, with 8 bases sitting between them. The CDR3 is 12 residues long. Written as DNA, the CDR3 is TGTGCCAGCAGCCAAGACACCTACGAGCAGTACTTC. Its protein is CASSQDTYEQYF.

The CDR3 reads CASSRDTRDTQYF. The CDR3 DNA is TGTGCCAGCAGTCGGGACACCCGGGATACGCAGTATTTT. The rearrangement joins TRBV12-3 or TRBV12-4 to TRBJ2-3; TRBD1 is a possible D gene (6 bases). This CDR3 spans 13 amino acids. Trimming shortened V by 5 bases and J by 6 bases, and 12 bases separated the two germline ends.

The rearrangement links TRBV5-1 to TRBJ1-2, with D possibly being TRBD1 (5 bases). Germline V CDR1 and CDR2: SGHRS, YFSETQ. V lost 0 bases and J lost 6, with 6 bases in between. The CDR3 extends over 12 amino acids. The CDR3 region is CASSLEGDGYTF. CDR3 nucleotide sequence: TGCGCCAGCAGCTTGGAAGGGGATGGCTACACCTTC.

This clonotype was observed at least ten times. This chain links TRBV5-1 with TRBJ1-5; D is undetermined. This CDR3 has 16 amino acids. The V end was cut by 3 bases, the J end by 3 bases, with 16 bases between. CDR1 is SGHRS, CDR2 YFSETQ, per germline. The CDR3 DNA follows: TGCGCCAGCAGCTCCCTCCCGACGGGCCCCAATCAGCCCCAGCATTTT. This sequence encodes CASSSLPTGPNQPQHF. The complete variable domain, with remaining parts taken from reference TRBV5-1 and TRBJ1-5, reads KAGVTQTPRYLIKTRGQQVTLSCSPISGHRSVSWYQQTPGQGLQFLFEYFSETQRNKGNFPGRFSGRQFSNSRSEMNVSTLELGDSALYLCASSSLPTGPNQPQHFGDGTRLSIL.

This chain connects TRBV27 to TRBJ1-2; no reliable D call. The CDR3 extends over 13 amino acids. V gave up 1 base and J gave up 4 bases, with 7 bases separating them. CDR1 is MNHEY and CDR2 is SMNVEV in the germline V gene (reference sequence). The chain's CDR3 is CASSLYKFYGYTF. Here the CDR3 DNA reads TGTGCCAGCAGTTTATATAAGTTCTATGGCTACACCTTC.

The chain couples TRBV7-9 to TRBJ2-7, with TRBD1 matching 9 bases. This CDR3 has 14 amino acids. Germline trimming cut 5 bases from V and 6 bases from J; bases unmatched to any gene: 8. The germline CDR1 and CDR2 sequences are SEHNR and FQNEAQ (reference sequence). CDR3 bases: TGTGCCAGCAGCCTGGACAGGGGAGCAATCGAGCAGTACTTC. As protein: CASSLDRGAIEQYF. Full variable domain (missing parts from reference TRBV7-9 and TRBJ2-7): DTGVSQNPRHKITKRGQNVTFRCDPISEHNRLYWYRQTLGQGPEFLTYFQNEAQLEKSRLLSDRFSAERPKGSFSTLEIQRTEQGDSAMYLCASSLDRGAIEQYFGPGTRLTVT.

This rearrangement joins TRBV6-1 to TRBJ1-2, with a tentative D call TRBD1 (5 bases). Trimming stripped 3 bases from V and 6 bases from J, with 8 bases between. Germline V gene sequence: CDR1 MNHNS, CDR2 SASEGT. CDR3 size: 12 residues. CDR3 loop: CASSDMGDGYTF. As DNA, the CDR3 is TGTGCCAGCAGTGATATGGGGGATGGCTACACCTTC.

The gene calls are TRBV11-3 and TRBJ1-3; perhaps TRBD1 as D (5 bases). Per germline, CDR1 SGHNT and CDR2 YENEEA. This CDR3 contains 14 residues. Deletions cut 5 bases from V and 4 bases from J, with 12 bases between. The CDR3 loop reads CASSKTAAGNTIYF. The CDR3, as DNA: TGTGCCAGCAGCAAGACAGCCGCGGGAAACACCATATATTTT.

The chain links TRBV6-2 or TRBV6-3 to TRBJ1-5, with 8 positions matching TRBD1. This CDR3 comprises 15 residues. Germline lookup yields CDR1 MNHEY and CDR2 SVGEGT. V lost 6 bases to trimming and J lost 4 bases; unmatched junction nucleotides: 8. The CDR3 here is CASRESGQGNQPQHF. CDR3 DNA sequence: TGTGCCAGCAGGGAGTCTGGACAGGGTAATCAGCCCCAGCATTTT.

For this clonotype: Compared with germline, one end of the junction differs, possibly owing to a read error. CDR3 nucleotides: TGCGCCAGCGGCTTGACCGGAAACACCGGGGAGCTGTTTTTT. Its protein is CASGLTGNTGELFF. The rearrangement links TRBV5-1 to TRBJ2-2; D is ambiguous. The CDR3 consists of 14 residues. The V gene's germline CDR1 is SGHRS and CDR2 YFSETQ. The complete variable domain, with remaining parts taken from reference TRBV5-1 and TRBJ2-2, reads KAGVTQTPRYLIKTRGQQVTLSCSPISGHRSVSWYQQTPGQGLQFLFEYFSETQRNKGNFPGRFSGRQFSNSRSEMNVSTLELGDSALYLCASGLTGNTGELFFGEGSRLTVL.

The chain has TRBV5-3 and TRBJ2-5; D is tentatively TRBD1 or TRBD2 (5 bases each). TRBV5-3 is an ORF; its function is uncertain. Trimming cost V 3 bases and J 5 bases, with 11 bases left between them. The CDR3 totals 13 residues. CDR3 in DNA: TGTGCCAGAAGCTGCCCGGGGACGGAGACCCAGTACTTC. It translates to CARSCPGTETQYF.

The chain has TRBV5-6 and TRBJ2-5, with 8 bases identical to TRBD2. Looked up from germline, CDR1 is SGHDT and CDR2 is YYEEEE. Unmatched junction bases numbered 13, after V lost 3 bases and J lost 6 bases. The CDR3 is 16 residues long. The CDR3 DNA sequence: TGTGCCAGCAGCTGGGGCGGGACTAGGGTTGGCCAGACCCAGTACTTC. It yields the protein CASSWGGTRVGQTQYF.

This chain links TRBV5-1 with TRBJ2-5; 9 bases line up with TRBD1. Per germline, CDR1 SGHRS and CDR2 YFSETQ. With 6 bases clipped from V and 4 bases from J, the junction kept 7 bases outside the gene matches. There are 14 residues in the CDR3. Here the CDR3 reads CASKEQGASETQYF. The CDR3 DNA is TGCGCCAGCAAAGAACAGGGGGCATCAGAGACCCAGTACTTC.

Points on this clonotype: An end of the junction differs from the germline gene, which may be a read error. The chain employs TRBV6-2 or TRBV6-3 and TRBJ2-1; 11 bases fit TRBD2. This CDR3 region has 16 residues. Germline V gene sequence: CDR1 MNHEY, CDR2 SVGEGT. This chain's CDR3 is CASRTSGTFSYNERFF. CDR3 DNA: TGTGCCAGCAGGACTAGCGGGACCTTCTCCTACAATGAGCGGTTCTTC.

V and J are TRBV20-1 and TRBJ2-1; 9 nucleotides agree with TRBD2. Germline V CDR1 and CDR2: DFQATT, SNEGSKA (reference sequence). There are 16 residues in the CDR3. After removal of 3 bases from V and 4 bases from J, the junction contained 10 bases not matched to a gene. The CDR3 reads CSASDALAGVYNEQFF. In DNA form, the CDR3 reads TGCAGTGCTAGCGACGCATTAGCGGGGGTTTACAATGAGCAGTTCTTC.

There are a few counts of this clonotype. The rearrangement uses TRBV10-3 and TRBJ2-1; 8 nucleotides align to TRBD2. The germline gives CDR1 ENHRY, CDR2 SYGVKD. V lost 4 bases and J lost 0; bases outside the gene matches: 14. There are 19 residues in the CDR3. This CDR3 is CAISGRRLAGESSYNEQFF. CDR3 sequence (DNA): TGTGCCATCAGTGGCCGGAGGCTAGCGGGCGAGAGCTCCTACAATGAGCAGTTCTTC.

The chain links TRBV6-1 to TRBJ1-1, with D possibly matching TRBD1 (5 bases). Germline CDR1 reads MNHNS; CDR2 reads SASEGT. V shed 6 bases and J shed 2 bases, with 10 bases lying between them. This CDR3 is 13 amino acids long. CDR3 sequence: CASRRQRNTEAFF. CDR3 nucleotide sequence: TGTGCCAGCAGGCGACAGAGAAACACTGAAGCTTTCTTT.

This clonotype was seen repeatedly, ten times or more. CDR3 in DNA: TGCAGCGTGAGGTTCGGTTCCTCTTCTCCAGATACGCAGTATTTT. The encoded protein is CSVRFGSSSPDTQYF. The rearrangement links TRBV29-1 to TRBJ2-3; D is uncertain. Germline lookup yields CDR1 SQVTM and CDR2 ANQGSEA. The CDR3 length is 15 residues. V was pared by 6 bases and J by 4 bases, with 20 bases between.

The sample holds a few counts of this clonotype. This chain links TRBV7-9 with TRBJ2-3; TRBD2 matches at 8 bases. This CDR3 has 16 residues. After removal of 5 bases from V and 2 bases from J, the junction contained 9 bases not matched to a gene. Per germline, CDR1 SEHNR and CDR2 FQNEAQ (reference sequence). As DNA, the CDR3 is TGTGCCAGCAGCCCCCTGATAGCGGGATCCACAGATACGCAGTATTTT. This gives the protein CASSPLIAGSTDTQYF.

This clonotype was observed at least ten times. This chain uses TRBV20-1 with TRBJ2-5; 7 bases fit TRBD1. With V trimmed by 2 bases and J by 1 base, 7 bases remained unmatched. CDR3 size: 15 residues. Germline assignment: CDR1 DFQATT and CDR2 SNEGSKA (reference sequence). The CDR3: CSARRQGALQETQYF. In DNA form, the CDR3 reads TGCAGTGCTAGAAGACAGGGCGCTCTCCAAGAGACCCAGTACTTC.

Of note for this clonotype: A much larger clone is a single base away; this may be a read error. Because the CDR3 is missing its conserved closing phenylalanine or tryptophan, this is likely a read error. The genes are TRBV29-1 and TRBJ2-7; no clear D. The CDR3 length is 12 residues. Trimming shortened V by 7 bases and J by 2 bases, and 12 bases separated the two germline ends. Germline CDR1 reads SQVTM; CDR2 reads ANQGSEA. The CDR3, as DNA: TGCAGCGCGGTCTATGGCCCCTACGAGCAGTACTGC. Protein product: CSAVYGPYEQYC.

This clonotype was counted a few times. The rearrangement joins TRBV6-6 to TRBJ2-3; the D is unclear. The germline gives CDR1 MNHNY, CDR2 SVGAGI (reference sequence). The CDR3 length is 14 residues. Trimming left V 2 bases short and J 4 bases short, with 10 bases between. The CDR3 DNA sequence: TGTGCCAGCAGTTACGACGACAAAGCAGATACGCAGTATTTT. Its translation is CASSYDDKADTQYF.